The rows below give T cell receptor beta chains drawn from one sample of a study of blood T cell repertoires in COVID-19. Sequencing was performed with immunoSEQ multiplex PCR; in TCRdb, only in-frame clones are kept and a portion is missing. The sample carries fewer than 350,000 clones, 88% recorded once. Sequenced: peripheral blood. These receptor sequences come from a woman aged 25 to 39 with COVID-19, enrolled during active disease. CDR3s include the opening cysteine and the closing phenylalanine or tryptophan. A D gene is named only where the DNA matches it firmly. Part of the rows lack a size; the others show once, few, many or a class for expanded clones.

clone_size	v_call	d_call	j_call	cdr3_aa	cdr3_nt
.	TRBV15	TRBD1	TRBJ1-3	CATSRDLGTTGAISGNTIYF	TGTGCCACCAGCAGAGATTTGGGCACGACAGGGGCGATCTCTGGAAACACCATATATTTT
.	TRBV28	.	TRBJ1-1	CASSLSGKRNTEAFF	TGTGCCAGCAGTTTATCAGGGAAGAGGAACACTGAAGCTTTCTTT
.	TRBV5-1	TRBD1	TRBJ1-6	CASSLETGGWNSPLHF	TGCGCCAGCAGCTTGGAGACAGGGGGCTGGAATTCACCCCTCCACTTT
.	TRBV7-9	.	TRBJ1-3	CASSFKWGRESGNTIYF	TGTGCCAGCAGCTTCAAGTGGGGGAGGGAGTCTGGAAACACCATATATTTT
.	TRBV19	TRBD1	TRBJ1-5	CASSMLMTGGNQPQHF	TGTGCCAGTAGTATGCTCATGACAGGGGGCAATCAGCCCCAGCATTTT
.	TRBV7-2	TRBD1	TRBJ2-2	CASEGTANTGELFF	TGTGCCAGCGAGGGGACAGCCAACACCGGGGAGCTGTTTTTT
.	TRBV28	TRBD1	TRBJ1-4	CASSLGTGRGGATNEKLFF	TGTGCCAGCAGTCTAGGGACAGGTAGAGGGGGTGCAACTAATGAAAAACTGTTTTTT
.	TRBV7-7	TRBD1	TRBJ2-5	CASSLTGAVAQYF	TGTGCCAGCAGCCTGACAGGGGCCGTTGCCCAGTACTTC
.	TRBV4-1	TRBD1	TRBJ1-3	CASSQQTGVYSGNTIYF	TGCGCCAGCAGCCAGCAGACAGGGGTGTACTCTGGAAACACCATATATTTT
.	TRBV19	TRBD2	TRBJ2-1	CASRTSGGRYNEQFF	TGTGCCAGTAGAACCAGCGGGGGCCGTTACAATGAGCAGTTCTTC
.	TRBV3-1/TRBV3-2	.	TRBJ2-2	CASSWGPPSGTGELFF	TGTGCCAGCAGCTGGGGCCCCCCCAGTGGGACCGGGGAGCTGTTTTTT
.	TRBV28	.	TRBJ1-2	CASSFNRDYGYTF	TGTGCCAGCAGTTTCAATCGGGACTATGGCTACACCTTC
.	TRBV18	TRBD1	TRBJ1-6	CASSLGQGGNSPLHF	TGTGCCAGCTCACTCGGACAGGGAGGAAATTCACCCCTCCACTTT
.	TRBV7-2	TRBD1	TRBJ1-2	CASSSRTGAGYGYTF	TGTGCCAGCAGCTCCCGGACAGGGGCGGGCTATGGCTACACCTTC
.	TRBV5-4	TRBD2	TRBJ2-3	CASSSPSGGDTQYF	TGTGCCAGCAGCTCGCCTAGCGGGGGAGATACGCAGTATTTT
.	TRBV5-8	.	TRBJ2-2	CASSKSGLHNTGELFF	TGTGCCAGCAGCAAATCGGGACTCCACAACACCGGGGAGCTGTTTTTT
.	TRBV5-1	TRBD1	TRBJ1-1	CASSLGGGGPFAEAFF	TGCGCCAGCAGCTTGGGTGGAGGGGGCCCATTTGCTGAAGCTTTCTTT
.	TRBV28	.	TRBJ1-2	CASSLLSLRTGYTF	TGTGCCAGCAGTTTGCTATCTTTGCGTACTGGCTACACCTTC
.	TRBV7-9	TRBD2	TRBJ2-5	CASSLELAGEETQYF	TGTGCCAGCAGCTTAGAACTAGCGGGGGAAGAGACCCAGTACTTC
.	TRBV5-1	.	TRBJ1-1	CASSYSQGLSTEAFF	TGCGCCAGCAGCTACTCACAGGGTCTGAGCACTGAAGCTTTCTTT
.	TRBV29-1	.	TRBJ1-4	CSVRADTANEKLFF	TGCAGCGTCCGCGCCGACACGGCGAATGAAAAACTGTTTTTT
.	TRBV9	TRBD2	TRBJ2-3	CASSALAGGVTDTQYF	TGTGCCAGCAGTGCCCTAGCGGGGGGGGTCACAGATACGCAGTATTTT
.	TRBV18	.	TRBJ1-4	CASSPRILPRGTNEKLFF	TGTGCCAGCTCACCACGGATACTACCAAGAGGAACTAATGAAAAACTGTTTTTT
.	TRBV7-3	TRBD2	TRBJ2-1	CASSLVAGGANEQFF	TGTGCCAGCAGCTTGGTAGCGGGGGGAGCAAATGAGCAGTTCTTC
.	TRBV29-1	.	TRBJ2-5	CSVEAAGKGETQYF	TGCAGCGTTGAAGCGGCAGGGAAAGGAGAGACCCAGTACTTC
.	TRBV6-6	.	TRBJ1-1	CASRDGGANTEAFF	TGTGCCAGCAGAGACGGGGGGGCAAACACTGAAGCTTTCTTT
few	TRBV6-5	TRBD2	TRBJ2-2	CASSRLAENTGELFF	TGTGCCAGCAGTCGACTAGCGGAGAACACCGGGGAGCTGTTTTTT
.	TRBV15	.	TRBJ2-1	CATGGGRTYNEQFF	TGTGCCACGGGAGGGGGGCGGACTTACAATGAGCAGTTCTTC
.	TRBV5-1	.	TRBJ1-3	CASSSYSGNTIYF	TGCGCCAGCAGCTCGTACTCTGGAAACACCATATATTTT
.	TRBV20-1	.	TRBJ1-1	CSASRGGTEAFF	TGCAGTGCTAGTAGGGGAGGCACTGAAGCTTTCTTT
.	TRBV28	.	TRBJ1-4	CASSTTAEKLFF	TGTGCCAGCAGTACGACAGCCGAAAAACTGTTTTTT